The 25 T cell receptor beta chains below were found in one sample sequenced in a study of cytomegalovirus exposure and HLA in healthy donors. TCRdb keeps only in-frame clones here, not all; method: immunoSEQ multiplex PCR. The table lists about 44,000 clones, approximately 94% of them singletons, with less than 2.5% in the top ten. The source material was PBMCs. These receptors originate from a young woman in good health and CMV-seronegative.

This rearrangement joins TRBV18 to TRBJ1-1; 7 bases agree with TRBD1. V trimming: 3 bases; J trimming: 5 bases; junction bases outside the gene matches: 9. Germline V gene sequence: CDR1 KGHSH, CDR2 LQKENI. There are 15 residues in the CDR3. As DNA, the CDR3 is TGTGCCAGCTCACCCGTACAGGGGAGGAGGACTGAAGCTTTCTTT. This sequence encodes CASSPVQGRRTEAFF. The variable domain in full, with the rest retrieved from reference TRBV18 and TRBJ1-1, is NAGVMQNPRHLVRRRGQEARLRCSPMKGHSHVYWYRQLPEEGLKFMVYLQKENIIDESGMPKERFSAEFPKEGPSILRIQQVVRGDSAAYFCASSPVQGRRTEAFFGQGTRLTVV.

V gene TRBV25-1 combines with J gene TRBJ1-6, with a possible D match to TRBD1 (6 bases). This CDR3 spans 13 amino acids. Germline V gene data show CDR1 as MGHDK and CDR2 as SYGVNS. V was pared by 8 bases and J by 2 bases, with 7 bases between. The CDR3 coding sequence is TGTGCCAGCGGGACAACCTATAATTCACCCCTCCACTTT. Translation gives CASGTTYNSPLHF.

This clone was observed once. The CDR3 region is CASSSDSPAETQYF. CDR3 DNA sequence: TGTGCCAGCAGTTCCGACAGCCCCGCAGAGACCCAGTACTTC. V and J are TRBV6-5 and TRBJ2-5; TRBD1 might be the D (5 bases). The CDR3 is made up of 14 amino acids. Germline V lookup: CDR1 MNHEY, CDR2 SVGAGI. Trimming removed 4 bases from V and 4 bases from J, with 13 bases in between.

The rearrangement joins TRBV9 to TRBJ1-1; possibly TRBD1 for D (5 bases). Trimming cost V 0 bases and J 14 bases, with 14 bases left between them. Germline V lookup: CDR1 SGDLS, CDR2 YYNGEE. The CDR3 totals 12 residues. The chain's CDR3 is CASSVDGGSSFF. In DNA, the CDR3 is TGTGCCAGCAGCGTAGACGGGGGGTCAAGCTTCTTT.

The CDR3 reads CASRTLGTESDTQYF. The CDR3 nucleotides read TGTGCCAGCAGGACTTTAGGGACAGAGTCAGATACGCAGTATTTT. This rearrangement joins TRBV28 to TRBJ2-3; 7 nucleotides agree with TRBD1. The CDR3 runs to 15 residues. The V segment lost 6 bases and the J segment 4 bases; nucleotides outside the gene matches: 10. Germline V gene data show CDR1 as MDHEN and CDR2 as SYDVKM.

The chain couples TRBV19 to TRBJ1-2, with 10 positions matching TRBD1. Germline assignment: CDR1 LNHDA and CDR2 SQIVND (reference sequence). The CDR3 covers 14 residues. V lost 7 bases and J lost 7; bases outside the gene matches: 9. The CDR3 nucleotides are TGTGCCAGTACTACCCCGGGACAGGGGTCTGGCTACACCTTC. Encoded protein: CASTTPGQGSGYTF.

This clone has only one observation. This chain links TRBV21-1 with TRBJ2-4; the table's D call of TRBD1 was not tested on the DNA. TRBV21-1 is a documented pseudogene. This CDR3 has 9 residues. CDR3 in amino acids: CASRQGQYF. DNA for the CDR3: TGTGCCAGCAGACAGGGACAGTACTTC.

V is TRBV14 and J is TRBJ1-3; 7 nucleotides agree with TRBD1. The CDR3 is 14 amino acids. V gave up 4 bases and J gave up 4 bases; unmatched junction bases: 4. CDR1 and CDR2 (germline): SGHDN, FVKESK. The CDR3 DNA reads TGTGCCAGCAGCCGAGGGACAGCCGGAAACACCATATATTTT. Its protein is CASSRGTAGNTIYF. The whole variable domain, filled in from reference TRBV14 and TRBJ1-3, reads EAGVTQFPSHSVIEKGQTVTLRCDPISGHDNLYWYRRVMGKEIKFLLHFVKESKQDESGMPNNRFLAERTGGTYSTLKVQPAELEDSGVYFCASSRGTAGNTIYFGEGSWLTVV.

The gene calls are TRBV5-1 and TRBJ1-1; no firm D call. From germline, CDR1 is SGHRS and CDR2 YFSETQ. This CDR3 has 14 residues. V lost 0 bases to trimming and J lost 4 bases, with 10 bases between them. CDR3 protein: CASSLDNEITEAFF. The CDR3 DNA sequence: TGCGCCAGCAGCTTGGACAATGAAATCACTGAAGCTTTCTTT.

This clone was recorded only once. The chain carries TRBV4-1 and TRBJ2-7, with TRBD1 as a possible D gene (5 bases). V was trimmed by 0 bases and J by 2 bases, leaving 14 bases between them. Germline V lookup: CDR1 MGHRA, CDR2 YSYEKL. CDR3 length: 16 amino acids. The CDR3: CASSQEHTGRTYEQYF. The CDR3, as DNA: TGCGCCAGCAGCCAAGAGCACACAGGAAGGACCTACGAGCAGTACTTC.

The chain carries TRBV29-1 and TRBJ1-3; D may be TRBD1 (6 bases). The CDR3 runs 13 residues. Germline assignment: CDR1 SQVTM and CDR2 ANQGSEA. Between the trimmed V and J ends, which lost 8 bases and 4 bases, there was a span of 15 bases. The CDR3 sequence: CSTRQVGGNTIYF. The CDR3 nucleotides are TGCAGCACCAGACAGGTTGGGGGAAACACCATATATTTT.

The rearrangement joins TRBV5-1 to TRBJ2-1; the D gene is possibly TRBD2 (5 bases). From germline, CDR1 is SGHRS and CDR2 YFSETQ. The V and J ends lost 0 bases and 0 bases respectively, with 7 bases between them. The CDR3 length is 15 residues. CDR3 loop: CASSLEGSSYNEQFF. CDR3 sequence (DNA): TGCGCCAGCAGCTTGGAAGGGAGCTCCTACAATGAGCAGTTCTTC.

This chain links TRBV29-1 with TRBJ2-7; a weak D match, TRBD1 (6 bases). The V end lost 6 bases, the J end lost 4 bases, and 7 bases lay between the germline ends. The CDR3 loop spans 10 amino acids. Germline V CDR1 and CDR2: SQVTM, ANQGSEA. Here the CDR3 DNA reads TGCAGCGTCGGACAGTACGAGCAGTACTTC. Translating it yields CSVGQYEQYF.

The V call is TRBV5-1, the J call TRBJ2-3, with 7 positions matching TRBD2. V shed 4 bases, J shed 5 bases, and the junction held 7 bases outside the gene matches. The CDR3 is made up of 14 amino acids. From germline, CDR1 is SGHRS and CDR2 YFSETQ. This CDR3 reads CASSPPGGRDTQYF. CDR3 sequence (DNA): TGCGCCAGCAGCCCGCCGGGAGGTAGAGATACGCAGTATTTT.

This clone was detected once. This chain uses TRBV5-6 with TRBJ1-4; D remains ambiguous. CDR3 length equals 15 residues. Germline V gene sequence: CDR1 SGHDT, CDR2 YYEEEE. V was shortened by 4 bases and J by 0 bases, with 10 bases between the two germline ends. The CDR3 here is CASSPRETTNEKLFF. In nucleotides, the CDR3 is TGTGCCAGCAGCCCTAGGGAGACAACTAATGAAAAACTGTTTTTT.

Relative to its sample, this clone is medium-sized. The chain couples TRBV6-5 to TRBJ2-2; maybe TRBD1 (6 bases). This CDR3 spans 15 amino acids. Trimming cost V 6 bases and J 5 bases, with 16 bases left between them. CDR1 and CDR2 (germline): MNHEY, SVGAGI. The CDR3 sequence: CASRRGQLRTGELFF. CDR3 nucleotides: TGTGCCAGCAGAAGGGGACAATTAAGGACCGGGGAGCTGTTTTTT.

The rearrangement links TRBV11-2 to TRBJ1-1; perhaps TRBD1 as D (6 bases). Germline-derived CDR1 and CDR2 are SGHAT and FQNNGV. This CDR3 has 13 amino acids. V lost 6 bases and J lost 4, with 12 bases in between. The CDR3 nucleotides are TGTGCCAGCAGTTCCGGGACACGCACTGAAGCTTTCTTT. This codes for CASSSGTRTEAFF.

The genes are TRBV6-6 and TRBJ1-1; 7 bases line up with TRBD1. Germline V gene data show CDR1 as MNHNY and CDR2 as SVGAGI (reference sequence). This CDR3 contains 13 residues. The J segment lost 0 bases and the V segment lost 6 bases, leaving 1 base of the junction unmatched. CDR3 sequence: CASRGQLNTEAFF. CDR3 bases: TGTGCCAGCAGGGGACAGTTGAACACTGAAGCTTTCTTT.

Here the CDR3 DNA reads TGTGCCAGCAGCTTGGCTGGGCGGGGCGTGACCGGGGAGCTGTTTTTT. Translating it yields CASSLAGRGVTGELFF. This chain uses TRBV5-5 with TRBJ2-2, with D maybe TRBD2 (6 bases). The CDR3 totals 16 residues. Deletions cut 0 bases from V and 5 bases from J, with 14 bases between. Germline CDR1 is SGHKS and CDR2 is YYEKEE (reference sequence).

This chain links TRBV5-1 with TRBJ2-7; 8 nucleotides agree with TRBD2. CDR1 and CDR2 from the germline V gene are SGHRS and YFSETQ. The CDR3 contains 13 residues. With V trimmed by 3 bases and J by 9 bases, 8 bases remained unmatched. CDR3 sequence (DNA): TGCGCCAGCAGCTCCTGGACTAGCATCTCGCAGTACTTC. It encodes CASSSWTSISQYF.

The CDR3 reads CASSLGPFGQQETQYF. CDR3 nucleotide sequence: TGTGCCAGCAGCTTAGGGCCCTTTGGACAGCAAGAGACCCAGTACTTC. This rearrangement joins TRBV7-3 to TRBJ2-5; possibly TRBD1 for D (6 bases). The germline V and J ends were trimmed by 2 bases and 2 bases, with 15 bases remaining between them. Germline CDR1 SGHTA, CDR2 FQGTGA. The CDR3 is made up of 16 amino acids.

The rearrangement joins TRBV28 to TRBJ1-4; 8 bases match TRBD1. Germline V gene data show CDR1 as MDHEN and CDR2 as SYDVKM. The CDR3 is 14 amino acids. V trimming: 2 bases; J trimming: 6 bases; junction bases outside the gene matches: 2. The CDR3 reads CASSLGTGDEKLFF. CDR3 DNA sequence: TGTGCCAGCAGTTTAGGGACAGGAGATGAAAAACTGTTTTTT.

CDR3 nucleotides: TGTGCCAGCAAAGCGGGGGGCGGGGAGCTGTTTTTT. Translated, it gives CASKAGGGELFF. V gene TRBV2 combines with J gene TRBJ2-2; TRBD2 aligns across 9 bases. Germline V lookup: CDR1 SNHLY, CDR2 FYNNEI. The J segment lost 7 bases and the V segment lost 7 bases, leaving 1 base of the junction unmatched. CDR3 size: 12 residues.

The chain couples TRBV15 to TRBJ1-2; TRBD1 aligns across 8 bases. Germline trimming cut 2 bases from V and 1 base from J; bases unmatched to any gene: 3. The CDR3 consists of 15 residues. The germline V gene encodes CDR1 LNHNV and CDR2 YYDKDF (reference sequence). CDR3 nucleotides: TGTGCCACCAGCAGATCCGGACAGGGTAACTATGGCTACACCTTC. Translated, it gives CATSRSGQGNYGYTF.

Written as DNA, the CDR3 is TGTGCCAGCAGCTCTCACTATGGCTACACCTTC. Its translation is CASSSHYGYTF. The chain is built from TRBV9 and TRBJ1-2; D is ambiguous. Trimming removed 4 bases from V and 3 bases from J, with 4 bases in between. Per germline, CDR1 SGDLS and CDR2 YYNGEE. This CDR3 region has 11 residues.